This T cell receptor beta chain was identified in a study of monozygotic twins with inflammatory bowel disease. No T cells were sorted before total RNA was taken from whole blood. The CDR3 sequence is 16 residues long. For each CDR3 protein, TCRdb gives one entry from its re-call of the 5' RACE reads, without DNA. The sample totals about 350,000 distinct CDR3 sequences. The receptor was derived from a human donor with ulcerative colitis or Crohn's disease, or a healthy co-twin of an affected twin (not recorded which). Sample: blood. This sequence joins TRBV12-3 or TRBV12-4 and TRBJ2-5; TCRdb's assignment of TRBD2 cannot be checked, as there is no DNA. This CDR3 is CASSSYSGGGSGTQYF.